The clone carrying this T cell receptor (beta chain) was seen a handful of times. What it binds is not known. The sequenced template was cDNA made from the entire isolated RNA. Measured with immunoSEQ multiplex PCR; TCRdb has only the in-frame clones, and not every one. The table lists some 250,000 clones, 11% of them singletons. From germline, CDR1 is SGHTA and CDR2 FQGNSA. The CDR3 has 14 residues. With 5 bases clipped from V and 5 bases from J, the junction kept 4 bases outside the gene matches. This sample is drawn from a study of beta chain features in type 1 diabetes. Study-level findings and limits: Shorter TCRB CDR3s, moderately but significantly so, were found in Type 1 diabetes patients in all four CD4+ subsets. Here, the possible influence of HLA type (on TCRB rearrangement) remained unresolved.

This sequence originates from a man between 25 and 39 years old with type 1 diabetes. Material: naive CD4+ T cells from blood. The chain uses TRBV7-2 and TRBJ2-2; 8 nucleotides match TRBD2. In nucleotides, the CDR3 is TGTGCCAGCAGCCTCCAGCGGGGGACCGGGGAGCTGTTTTTT. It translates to CASSLQRGTGELFF.